Presented here are 32 T cell receptor beta chains from one specimen sequenced in a study of blood T cell repertoires in COVID-19. Some clones are missing from TCRdb's copy, which holds only in-frame ones; the method was immunoSEQ multiplex PCR. Of around 72,000 clones listed, 80% to 85% are singletons. Input material: peripheral blood. These receptor sequences come from a woman in her fifties or sixties with acute or convalescent COVID-19.

The chain is built from TRBV12-3 or TRBV12-4 and TRBJ1-2; D gene ambiguous. This CDR3 has 12 residues. Trimming shortened V by 7 bases and J by 8 bases, and 14 bases separated the two germline ends. DNA for the CDR3: TGTGCCAGCACCCCGGGAAAGGAGGGCTACACCTTC. It specifies CASTPGKEGYTF.

In its sample, this clone was seen a few times. The gene calls are TRBV7-3 and TRBJ2-2, with 9 bases that match TRBD1. This CDR3 contains 16 residues. The trim removed 5 bases at V and 4 bases at J, leaving 8 bases unmatched. The germline V gene encodes CDR1 SGHTA and CDR2 FQGTGA. In nucleotides, the CDR3 is TGTGCCAGCAGCGACCACAGGGGGCAGATCACCGGGGAGCTGTTTTTT. It yields the protein CASSDHRGQITGELFF. Using reference TRBV7-3 and TRBJ2-2 for the parts outside the CDR3, the full variable domain is GAGVSQTPSNKVTEKGKYVELRCDPISGHTALYWYRQSLGQGPEFLIYFQGTGAADDSGLPNDRFFAVRPEGSVSTLKIQRTERGDSAVYLCASSDHRGQITGELFFGEGSRLTVL.

CDR3 sequence reads: CASSISQNSNQPQHF. As DNA, the CDR3 is TGTGCCAGTAGTATTTCCCAAAATAGCAATCAGCCCCAGCATTTT. The V call is TRBV19, the J call TRBJ1-5, with D hard to call. V lost 3 bases, J lost 0 bases, and 9 bases lay in between. This CDR3 region has 15 residues. Germline V gene data show CDR1 as LNHDA and CDR2 as SQIVND (reference sequence). Looking up the rest from reference TRBV19 and TRBJ1-5 gives the full variable domain: DGGITQSPKYLFRKEGQNVTLSCEQNLNHDAMYWYRQDPGQGLRLIYYSQIVNDFQKGDIAEGYSVSREKKESFPLTVTSAQKNPTAFYLCASSISQNSNQPQHFGDGTRLSIL.

This clone was seen at least ten times. This chain links TRBV6-4 with TRBJ2-2, with D perhaps TRBD2 (5 bases). CDR3 length equals 13 residues. V lost 4 bases and J 2 bases, leaving 5 bases between the germline ends. Germline V gives CDR1 MRHNA, CDR2 SNTAGT. CDR3 residues: CASSGTNTGELFF. CDR3 DNA sequence: TGTGCCAGCAGTGGGACTAACACCGGGGAGCTGTTTTTT.

V gene TRBV10-1 combines with J gene TRBJ2-2; no reliable D call. Looked up from germline, CDR1 is WNHNN and CDR2 is SYGVQD (reference sequence). The V and J ends lost 5 bases and 4 bases respectively, with 8 bases between them. The CDR3 consists of 13 residues. The CDR3: CASSNQATGELFF. The CDR3 region has the DNA TGCGCCAGCAGTAACCAGGCCACCGGGGAGCTGTTTTTT.

The genes are TRBV10-1 and TRBJ2-2, with 10 bases matching TRBD2. This CDR3 region has 18 residues. Germline V gene sequence: CDR1 WNHNN, CDR2 SYGVQD (reference sequence). V shed 0 bases, J shed 2 bases, and the junction held 6 bases outside the gene matches. The DNA of the CDR3 is TGCGCCAGCAGTGAGTCGAGGATAGCGGGGGGAAACACCGGGGAGCTGTTTTTT. Its protein is CASSESRIAGGNTGELFF.

V gene TRBV6-5 combines with J gene TRBJ1-5; tentative D call: TRBD1 (6 bases). The CDR3 runs to 15 residues. V was cut by 6 bases and J by 1 base, with 13 bases left in between. Germline assignment: CDR1 MNHEY and CDR2 SVGAGI. CDR3 in amino acids: CASRSGVASNQPQHF. DNA of the CDR3: TGTGCCAGCAGGTCAGGGGTCGCGAGCAATCAGCCCCAGCATTTT.

V gene TRBV6-6 combines with J gene TRBJ2-1; no definite D call. This CDR3 is built from 11 residues. V lost 6 bases to trimming and J lost 9 bases, with 9 bases between them. Germline V CDR1 and CDR2: MNHNY, SVGAGI (reference sequence). The CDR3, as DNA: TGTGCCAGCAGCCCCAAATCTGAGCAGTTCTTC. This translates into CASSPKSEQFF.

V is TRBV10-2 and J is TRBJ2-5; 7 bases agree with TRBD1. The V gene's germline CDR1 is WSHSY and CDR2 SAAADI. The CDR3 sequence is 13 residues long. V trimming: 7 bases; J trimming: 5 bases; junction bases outside the gene matches: 7. Written as DNA, the CDR3 is TGCGCCAGCAAATACGACAGGGTTGAGACCCAGTACTTC. This codes for CASKYDRVETQYF.

The rearrangement uses TRBV6-5 and TRBJ2-7; the D is unclear. Trimming left V 9 bases short and J 7 bases short, with 13 bases between. This CDR3 is 11 amino acids long. Germline V gene lookup returns CDR1 MNHEY and CDR2 SVGAGI. The CDR3 loop reads CASRVGEEQYF. The CDR3 nucleotides are TGTGCCAGTCGGGTAGGTGAAGAGCAGTACTTC.

The sample holds a few counts of this clone. The chain links TRBV7-6 to TRBJ2-3; D ambiguous. V was pared by 3 bases and J by 2 bases, with 15 bases between. Germline CDR1 reads SGHVS; CDR2 reads FNYEAQ. The CDR3 extends over 16 amino acids. The CDR3 is CASSFSSPPTTDTQYF. The CDR3 region has the DNA TGTGCCAGCAGCTTCAGTAGCCCTCCCACCACAGATACGCAGTATTTT. Full variable domain (rest looked up from reference TRBV7-6 and TRBJ2-3): GAGVSQSPRYKVTKRGQDVALRCDPISGHVSLYWYRQALGQGPEFLTYFNYEAQQDKSGLPNDRFSAERPEGSISTLTIQRTEQRDSAMYRCASSFSSPPTTDTQYFGPGTRLTVL.

This sequence joins TRBV11-3 and TRBJ2-3; 9 bases line up with TRBD2. Germline CDR1 and CDR2: SGHNT and YENEEA. V was clipped by 8 bases and J by 3 bases; unmatched bases: 15. This CDR3 spans 17 amino acids. The CDR3 region is CASARGGGALLTDTQYF. In nucleotides, the CDR3 is TGTGCCAGCGCTCGGGGCGGGGGGGCCTTATTGACAGATACGCAGTATTTT. Supplemented by reference TRBV11-3 and TRBJ2-3, the full variable domain reads EAGVVQSPRYKIIEKKQPVAFWCNPISGHNTLYWYLQNLGQGPELLIRYENEEAVDDSQLPKDRFSAERLKGVDSTLKIQPAELGDSAVYLCASARGGGALLTDTQYFGPGTRLTVL.

V is TRBV30 and J is TRBJ1-4; D is unresolved. The CDR3 spans 14 residues. V gave up 0 bases and J gave up 11 bases, with 16 bases separating them. The germline V gene has CDR1 GTSNPN and CDR2 SVGIG (reference sequence). CDR3 amino acids: CAWSVQSSRGKLFF. The CDR3 DNA reads TGTGCCTGGAGTGTTCAGTCTTCGAGAGGGAAACTGTTTTTT.

As for this clone: One junction end disagrees with the germline gene, perhaps due to a read error. J is TRBJ1-2 and V is TRBV5-6; D perhaps matches TRBD1 (6 bases). The CDR3 loop spans 14 amino acids. Germline V gene lookup returns CDR1 SGHDT and CDR2 YYEEEE. As DNA, the CDR3 is TGTGCCAGCACCTTGGGGGGGCGCAGCTATGGCTACACCTTC. Translating gives CASTLGGRSYGYTF.

V and J are TRBV21-1 and TRBJ2-3; no check of the table's D call, TRBD2, against the DNA was made. TRBV21-1 is designated a pseudogene. The CDR3 loop spans 16 amino acids. CDR3 region: CASSKGTSGDTDTQYF. CDR3 nucleotides: TGTGCCAGCAGCAAAGGGACTAGCGGGGATACAGATACGCAGTATTTT.

This clone was observed once. The V and J genes are TRBV27 and TRBJ2-3; D gene ambiguous. Germline CDR1 reads MNHEY; CDR2 reads SMNVEV (reference sequence). The CDR3 spans 11 residues. The V end lost 4 bases, the J end lost 4 bases, and 3 bases lay between the germline ends. DNA for the CDR3: TGTGCCAGCAGTTACTCAGATACGCAGTATTTT. It yields the protein CASSYSDTQYF.

V usage is TRBV7-9 and J usage is TRBJ2-7, with a tentative D call TRBD2 (6 bases). The CDR3 length is 14 residues. The germline gives CDR1 SEHNR, CDR2 FQNEAQ (reference sequence). The V end lost 2 bases, the J end lost 2 bases, and 10 bases lay between the germline ends. This CDR3 is CASSLSPGAYEQYF. The CDR3 region has the DNA TGTGCCAGCAGCTTATCGCCGGGAGCCTACGAGCAGTACTTC.

The J gene is TRBJ2-2, the V gene TRBV11-3; 11 bases align to TRBD1. V lost 5 bases to trimming and J lost 3 bases; unmatched junction nucleotides: 17. The CDR3 loop spans 20 amino acids. CDR1 and CDR2 (germline): SGHNT, YENEEA. The CDR3 loop reads CASSVTTDRGRGLDTGELFF. CDR3 nucleotides: TGTGCCAGCAGCGTTACCACGGACAGGGGGCGTGGGTTGGACACCGGGGAGCTGTTTTTT.

This clone was picked up one time. The V gene is TRBV9, the J gene TRBJ1-6; 7 nucleotides agree with TRBD1. V dropped 3 bases and J dropped 5; count of bases not matched to a gene: 2. This CDR3 is built from 14 residues. Germline V lookup: CDR1 SGDLS, CDR2 YYNGEE. CDR3 amino acids: CASSETGDNSPLHF. Written as DNA, the CDR3 is TGTGCCAGCAGCGAAACAGGGGATAATTCACCCCTCCACTTT.

The chain carries TRBV11-2 and TRBJ1-6; 7 bases are shared with TRBD1. The germline gives CDR1 SGHAT, CDR2 FQNNGV. V trimming: 0 bases; J trimming: 10 bases; junction bases outside the gene matches: 6. The CDR3 has 15 amino acids. CDR3 residues: CASSLDRGVNSPLHF. The CDR3, as DNA: TGTGCCAGCAGCTTAGACAGGGGGGTCAACTCACCCCTCCACTTT.

This chain uses TRBV5-6 with TRBJ2-2; D not certain. V was pared by 4 bases and J by 1 base, with 14 bases between. Germline V lookup: CDR1 SGHDT, CDR2 YYEEEE. This CDR3 contains 16 residues. CDR3 coding DNA: TGTGCCAGCAGCACGCCCGCAGAACAGAACACCGGGGAGCTGTTTTTT. The encoded protein is CASSTPAEQNTGELFF.

This clone was found once. The chain joins TRBV2 to TRBJ1-5; perhaps TRBD1 as D (5 bases). The V gene lost 0 bases and the J gene lost 2 bases, with 17 bases spanning the gap. This CDR3 has 18 amino acids. Germline V lookup: CDR1 SNHLY, CDR2 FYNNEI. DNA for the CDR3: TGTGCCAGCAGTGAAGCATTCTGGCAGGGAAGTGGCAATCAGCCCCAGCATTTT. This sequence encodes CASSEAFWQGSGNQPQHF.

The J gene is TRBJ1-5, the V gene TRBV19; tentative D call: TRBD1 (5 bases). The germline gives CDR1 LNHDA, CDR2 SQIVND (reference sequence). The CDR3 has 15 amino acids. Trimming shortened V by 11 bases and J by 3 bases, and 20 bases separated the two germline ends. In DNA form, the CDR3 reads TGTGCCGCAGGGCCCTTCAACCCTCCCAATCAGCCCCAGCATTTT. It codes for CAAGPFNPPNQPQHF.

The V gene is TRBV12-5, the J gene TRBJ2-7, with TRBD1 identical over 9 bases. Unmatched junction bases numbered 8, after V lost 2 bases and J lost 0 bases. The CDR3 is made up of 17 amino acids. Germline CDR1 LGHNT, CDR2 FRNRAP. CDR3 region: CASGLFRDRVHSYEQYF. The CDR3 coding sequence is TGTGCTAGTGGTTTGTTCCGGGACAGGGTCCACTCCTACGAGCAGTACTTC.

This clone was counted a single time. The gene calls are TRBV6-5 and TRBJ1-2; 7 nucleotides line up with TRBD1. The CDR3 totals 13 residues. V shed 7 bases, J shed 2 bases, and the junction held 4 bases outside the gene matches. Germline V gene sequence: CDR1 MNHEY, CDR2 SVGAGI. This chain's CDR3 is CASTPGQNYGYTF. DNA for the CDR3: TGTGCCAGCACCCCGGGACAGAACTATGGCTACACCTTC.

This clone was found a few times. J is TRBJ2-7 and V is TRBV30; TRBD1 matches at 8 bases. Trimming cost V 4 bases and J 13 bases; bases outside gene matches: 15. The CDR3 totals 13 residues. From germline, CDR1 is GTSNPN and CDR2 SVGIG (reference sequence). The CDR3 protein is CAWTPSLWQGAYF. The CDR3 DNA sequence: TGTGCCTGGACTCCTTCGTTGTGGCAGGGGGCTTACTTC.

V usage is TRBV3-1 (or the pseudogene TRBV3-2) and J usage is TRBJ2-3; 10 nucleotides agree with TRBD2. Germline assignment: CDR1 LGHDT and CDR2 YNNKEL (reference sequence). The CDR3 spans 17 residues. The J segment lost 5 bases and the V segment lost 0 bases, leaving 8 bases of the junction unmatched. The CDR3 DNA reads TGTGCCAGCAGCCAAGATGGCAGCGGGGGGGTGGGAGATACGCAGTATTTT. Protein product: CASSQDGSGGVGDTQYF.

The V gene is TRBV7-6, the J gene TRBJ1-5; 9 bases fit TRBD1. Germline CDR1 is SGHVS and CDR2 is FNYEAQ. There are 17 residues in the CDR3. The ends lost 1 base at V and 2 bases at J; junction bases unmatched: 6. The CDR3 protein is CASSLGGRDRGNQPQHF. For the CDR3, the DNA is TGTGCCAGCAGCTTAGGAGGTCGGGACAGGGGCAATCAGCCCCAGCATTTT. The entire variable domain, with the rest obtained from reference TRBV7-6 and TRBJ1-5, is as follows: GAGVSQSPRYKVTKRGQDVALRCDPISGHVSLYWYRQALGQGPEFLTYFNYEAQQDKSGLPNDRFSAERPEGSISTLTIQRTEQRDSAMYRCASSLGGRDRGNQPQHFGDGTRLSIL.

The rearrangement uses TRBV3-1 (or the pseudogene TRBV3-2) and TRBJ1-1; 7 nucleotides match TRBD1. V was pared by 3 bases and J by 3 bases, with 13 bases of the junction left unmatched. From germline, CDR1 is LGHDT and CDR2 YNNKEL (reference sequence). The CDR3 runs 17 residues. CDR3 DNA: TGTGCCAGCAGCCACGGACCGGGACAGAGACTTTACACTGAAGCTTTCTTT. Translating it yields CASSHGPGQRLYTEAFF.

The gene calls are TRBV6-5 and TRBJ2-3, with D possibly being TRBD2 (5 bases). The CDR3 covers 12 residues. Trimming stripped 7 bases from V and 2 bases from J, with 7 bases between. In germline, CDR1 is MNHEY, CDR2 SVGAGI. CDR3 DNA sequence: TGTGCCAGCAAAGGACTCACAGATACGCAGTATTTT. Translating it yields CASKGLTDTQYF.

V gene TRBV20-1 combines with J gene TRBJ2-1; tentative D call: TRBD2 (6 bases). This CDR3 spans 11 amino acids. Trimming removed 6 bases at V and 10 bases at J, with 13 bases between. CDR1 is DFQATT and CDR2 is SNEGSKA in the germline V gene (reference sequence). The CDR3 reads CSAPGTPEQFF. For the CDR3, the DNA is TGCAGTGCCCCCGGGACTCCCGAGCAGTTCTTC.

The V and J genes are TRBV6-5 and TRBJ2-1; 9 nucleotides line up with TRBD1. The CDR3 has 15 amino acids. Unmatched junction bases numbered 9, after V lost 6 bases and J lost 6 bases. Per the germline V gene, CDR1 is MNHEY and CDR2 is SVGAGI. CDR3: CASSWDRELINEQFF. CDR3 in DNA: TGTGCCAGCAGCTGGGACAGGGAATTGATCAATGAGCAGTTCTTC.